One sample yielded the 21 T cell receptor beta chains listed below, sequenced in a study of control samples from healthy donors and cancer patients. Here immunoSEQ multiplex PCR was the method, and the copy in TCRdb shows in-frame clones only, minus some. The sample comprises 160,000 or so clones, 93% of which are singletons, and around 2.4% rests with the top ten. The sample consisted of blood. The receptors here all came from a man aged 45-60 years in good health.

This chain connects TRBV28 to TRBJ2-3, with 7 bases fitting TRBD1. Per germline, CDR1 MDHEN and CDR2 SYDVKM. J gave up 7 bases and V 6 bases, and 16 bases lay outside the gene matches. This CDR3 comprises 16 residues. The CDR3 DNA is TGTGCCAGCAGCTGGACAGGTCCTCCCAGTCCCTATACGCAGTATTTT. Its translation: CASSWTGPPSPYTQYF.

This chain uses TRBV15 with TRBJ1-3; no reliable D call. The CDR3 consists of 15 residues. With 0 bases removed from V and 1 base from J, the gap between germline ends came to 7 bases. Germline lookup yields CDR1 LNHNV and CDR2 YYDKDF (reference sequence). The CDR3 DNA follows: TGTGCCACCAGCAGAGACAAAGGGTCTGGAAACACCATATATTTT. Its translation is CATSRDKGSGNTIYF.

The rearrangement uses TRBV28 and TRBJ1-5, with D maybe TRBD1 (6 bases). V was trimmed by 6 bases and J by 3 bases, leaving 15 bases between them. Germline assignment: CDR1 MDHEN and CDR2 SYDVKM. The CDR3 is 15 residues long. The CDR3 loop reads CASRLTGGHNQPQHF. For the CDR3, the DNA is TGTGCCAGCAGGCTTACCGGGGGGCACAATCAGCCCCAGCATTTT.

The chain links TRBV2 to TRBJ1-1, with D hard to call. V was clipped by 1 base and J by 8 bases, with 8 bases between them. This CDR3 region has 12 residues. Germline CDR1 SNHLY, CDR2 FYNNEI. Written as DNA, the CDR3 is TGTGCCAGCAGTGAAGGCGCAGTCGAAGCTTTCTTT. Translation gives CASSEGAVEAFF.

V gene TRBV28 combines with J gene TRBJ2-3; D possibly uses TRBD1 or TRBD2 (7 bases each). CDR1 is MDHEN and CDR2 is SYDVKM in the germline V gene. This CDR3 contains 16 residues. Trimming left V 4 bases short and J 5 bases short, with 19 bases between. The CDR3 DNA reads TGTGCCAGCAGTTATTCTAGGGGAGGGGGCAGAGATACGCAGTATTTT. This encodes CASSYSRGGGRDTQYF.

The chain is built from TRBV6-6 and TRBJ1-1; 10 bases line up with TRBD1. This CDR3 is built from 14 residues. Trimming removed 6 bases from V and 5 bases from J; junction bases left unmatched: 6. Germline CDR1 and CDR2: MNHNY and SVGAGI (reference sequence). CDR3: CASSRGQGGTEAFF. The CDR3 bases are TGTGCCAGCAGCCGAGGACAGGGGGGGACTGAAGCTTTCTTT.

The gene calls are TRBV7-9 and TRBJ1-2, with 9 bases that match TRBD1. From germline, CDR1 is SEHNR and CDR2 FQNEAQ (reference sequence). This CDR3 is built from 14 residues. J was trimmed by 3 bases and V by 7 bases; bases with no gene match: 6. CDR3 protein: CASTTGGWDYGYTF. DNA for the CDR3: TGTGCCAGCACCACAGGGGGCTGGGACTATGGCTACACCTTC.

In this sample, this clone turned up once. This rearrangement joins TRBV5-4 to TRBJ1-2; D might be TRBD1 (6 bases). The CDR3 contains 15 residues. V was pared by 2 bases and J by 1 base, with 12 bases between. The germline gives CDR1 SGHNT, CDR2 YYREEE (reference sequence). CDR3 sequence: CASSFGTQVNYGYTF. The CDR3 nucleotides are TGTGCCAGCAGCTTCGGGACACAAGTTAACTATGGCTACACCTTC. Complete variable domain (other parts from reference TRBV5-4 and TRBJ1-2): ETGVTQSPTHLIKTRGQQVTLRCSSQSGHNTVSWYQQALGQGPQFIFQYYREEENGRGNFPPRFSGLQFPNYSSELNVNALELDDSALYLCASSFGTQVNYGYTFGSGTRLTVV.

The V and J genes are TRBV30 and TRBJ2-1, with D tentatively TRBD1 or TRBD2 (5 bases each). V lost 5 bases and J 11 bases, leaving 13 bases between the germline ends. The CDR3 consists of 11 residues. Germline V lookup: CDR1 GTSNPN, CDR2 SVGIG (reference sequence). CDR3 sequence reads: CAWDVGTKQFF. In DNA form, the CDR3 reads TGTGCCTGGGACGTTGGGACCAAGCAGTTCTTC.

The rearrangement uses TRBV6-5 and TRBJ1-5; 10 bases agree with TRBD1. With V trimmed by 11 bases and J by 6 bases, 7 bases remained unmatched. The CDR3 totals 13 residues. CDR1 is MNHEY and CDR2 is SVGAGI in the germline V gene. The CDR3 reads CAHPGQGGQPQHF. Written as DNA, the CDR3 is TGTGCCCACCCAGGACAGGGGGGTCAGCCCCAGCATTTT.

The rearrangement uses TRBV7-9 and TRBJ2-2; 7 bases match TRBD1. This CDR3 spans 15 amino acids. Germline values: CDR1 SEHNR, CDR2 FQNEAQ (reference sequence). V gave up 4 bases and J gave up 7 bases; unmatched junction bases: 9. The CDR3 reads CASSSGQLTGGELFF. CDR3 bases: TGTGCCAGCAGCTCGGGACAGCTCACTGGCGGGGAGCTGTTTTTT.

The chain couples TRBV18 to TRBJ2-2; D is uncertain. V was cut by 3 bases and J by 7 bases, with 15 bases left in between. From germline, CDR1 is KGHSH and CDR2 LQKENI. The CDR3 is made up of 15 amino acids. The DNA of the CDR3 is TGTGCCAGCTCACCGGTAGCCGGAATAAGCGGGGAGCTGTTTTTT. Its protein product is CASSPVAGISGELFF.

J is TRBJ2-7 and V is TRBV2, with D possibly being TRBD1 or TRBD2 (5 bases each). The CDR3 totals 15 residues. Trimming took off 2 bases at V and 1 base at J, with 12 bases between the two ends. Germline lookup yields CDR1 SNHLY and CDR2 FYNNEI. The CDR3 DNA follows: TGTGCCAGCAGTGAAAGGAGGCAGGGATCCTACGAGCAGTACTTC. It encodes CASSERRQGSYEQYF.

The chain carries TRBV28 and TRBJ2-7, with TRBD2 matching over 12 bases. The CDR3 length is 13 residues. Germline-derived CDR1 and CDR2 are MDHEN and SYDVKM. V was pared by 9 bases and J by 6 bases, with 6 bases of the junction left unmatched. The CDR3 protein is CASRLAGEFEQYF. DNA for the CDR3: TGTGCCAGTAGACTAGCGGGAGAGTTCGAGCAGTACTTC.

The chain has TRBV27 and TRBJ2-1, with 7 bases matching TRBD2. Germline V gene data show CDR1 as MNHEY and CDR2 as SMNVEV (reference sequence). Unmatched junction bases numbered 10, after V lost 8 bases and J lost 3 bases. The CDR3 runs 15 residues. CDR3 residues: CASGTTPLLYNEQFF. The CDR3 region has the DNA TGTGCCAGCGGGACTACTCCCCTTCTCTACAATGAGCAGTTCTTC.

V and J are TRBV5-1 and TRBJ1-6, with no clear D. Trimming took 0 bases from V and 7 from J, leaving 8 bases between them. Germline CDR1 reads SGHRS; CDR2 reads YFSETQ. This CDR3 has 14 residues. The CDR3 protein is CASSLGQINSPLHF. The CDR3 bases are TGCGCCAGCAGCTTGGGACAAATCAATTCACCCCTCCACTTT.

The chain links TRBV6-5 to TRBJ1-6, with D maybe TRBD1 (6 bases). Between the trimmed V and J ends, which lost 3 bases and 5 bases, there was a span of 8 bases. Germline CDR1 MNHEY, CDR2 SVGAGI. The CDR3 is made up of 14 amino acids. In DNA, the CDR3 is TGTGCCAGCAGTTATAGGACAGATAATTCACCCCTCCACTTT. Translation: CASSYRTDNSPLHF.

The chain links TRBV5-5 to TRBJ2-7; no firm D call. Trimming cost V 0 bases and J 0 bases, with 7 bases left between them. Germline CDR1 and CDR2: SGHKS and YYEKEE (reference sequence). The CDR3 contains 14 residues. CDR3 loop: CASSLELFSYEQYF. CDR3 DNA sequence: TGTGCCAGCAGCTTGGAACTCTTCTCCTACGAGCAGTACTTC.

The J gene is TRBJ1-2, the V gene TRBV28; possibly TRBD1 for D (5 bases). Germline V lookup: CDR1 MDHEN, CDR2 SYDVKM. The CDR3 consists of 18 residues. Trimming took off 4 bases at V and 2 bases at J, with 23 bases between the two ends. The CDR3 region is CASSSTWGPITSNYGYTF. CDR3 DNA sequence: TGTGCCAGCAGTTCCACTTGGGGACCGATCACCAGCAACTATGGCTACACCTTC.

The chain carries TRBV27 and TRBJ2-2; D is unclear. Germline V gives CDR1 MNHEY, CDR2 SMNVEV (reference sequence). The germline V and J ends were trimmed by 0 bases and 2 bases, with 1 base remaining between them. The CDR3 is made up of 13 amino acids. CDR3 coding DNA: TGTGCCAGCAGTTTATCCAACACCGGGGAGCTGTTTTTT. It yields the protein CASSLSNTGELFF.

This chain uses TRBV18 with TRBJ2-7; D gene uncertain. From germline, CDR1 is KGHSH and CDR2 LQKENI. The CDR3 has 15 amino acids. The V gene lost 2 bases and the J gene lost 7 bases, with 18 bases spanning the gap. CDR3 coding DNA: TGTGCCAGCTCACCAATGGCCAGCCCCTTTATGGAGCAGTACTTC. Translation gives CASSPMASPFMEQYF.